One and the same sample provided the 21 T cell receptor beta chains below, sequenced in a study of blood T cell repertoires in COVID-19. Repertoires were generated with immunoSEQ multiplex PCR, while TCRdb's copy carries only in-frame clones and drops some. The sample carries approximately 240,000 clones, more than 80% recorded once. Sequenced material: peripheral blood. These receptors came from a woman under 40 with COVID-19, enrolled during active disease.

The rearrangement joins TRBV5-1 to TRBJ2-5, with a possible D match to TRBD1 (6 bases). The germline CDR1 and CDR2 sequences are SGHRS and YFSETQ. V lost 4 bases and J 4 bases, leaving 14 bases between the germline ends. The CDR3 runs to 14 residues. CDR3 sequence (DNA): TGCGCCAGCAGCCTCACAGGGACCGGAGAGACCCAGTACTTC. Residues: CASSLTGTGETQYF.

The CDR3 protein is CASSLEGMRETQYF. For the CDR3, the DNA is TGTGCCAGCAGCCTAGAGGGGATGAGGGAGACCCAGTACTTC. This chain connects TRBV7-2 to TRBJ2-5; D tentatively fits TRBD1 or TRBD2 (5 bases each). The germline V gene has CDR1 SGHTA and CDR2 FQGNSA. The CDR3 is 14 amino acids. V lost 5 bases and J lost 5, with 15 bases in between.

This chain links TRBV28 with TRBJ2-3, with TRBD1 identical over 10 bases. This CDR3 comprises 14 residues. The J segment lost 5 bases and the V segment lost 4 bases, leaving 3 bases of the junction unmatched. Germline CDR1 and CDR2: MDHEN and SYDVKM. The CDR3 DNA sequence: TGTGCCAGCAGTTCCGGGACAGGGGTAGATACGCAGTATTTT. Translating it yields CASSSGTGVDTQYF.

V gene TRBV5-6 combines with J gene TRBJ2-6; 7 bases align to TRBD1. J lost 3 bases, V lost 3 bases, and 15 bases had no gene match. The CDR3 contains 19 residues. Germline values: CDR1 SGHDT, CDR2 YYEEEE. CDR3 nucleotide sequence: TGTGCCAGCAGCTCAGACAGGGAGCATTCTTTTATTGGGGCCAACGTCCTGACTTTC. Its protein product is CASSSDREHSFIGANVLTF.

The V call is TRBV6-5, the J call TRBJ2-7; D unresolved. Germline CDR1 is MNHEY and CDR2 is SVGAGI. V lost 10 bases and J 4 bases, leaving 20 bases between the germline ends. This CDR3 contains 14 residues. CDR3 coding DNA: TGTGCCACCAGACTCCAACCCGCCTATTACGAGCAGTACTTC. Protein: CATRLQPAYYEQYF.

This chain connects TRBV28 to TRBJ2-7, with 8 bases matching TRBD2. The germline gives CDR1 MDHEN, CDR2 SYDVKM. The CDR3 covers 14 residues. Losses at the gene ends were 8 bases for V and 4 bases for J; bases not matched to a gene: 10. The CDR3 region is CASRSRGGGYEQYF. The DNA of the CDR3 is TGTGCCAGCCGCTCACGGGGGGGAGGGTACGAGCAGTACTTC.

The chain couples TRBV27 to TRBJ1-5; weak D call: TRBD1 (5 bases). V lost 7 bases and J lost 2, with 15 bases in between. The V gene's germline CDR1 is MNHEY and CDR2 SMNVEV (reference sequence). The CDR3 has 15 amino acids. DNA of the CDR3: TGTGCCAGCACCCCCGTCTGGGGGGGCAATCAGCCCCAGCATTTT. Translating it yields CASTPVWGGNQPQHF.

This sequence joins TRBV10-3 and TRBJ1-2, with TRBD1 identical over 11 bases. This CDR3 has 14 amino acids. The V gene end was trimmed by 6 bases and the J gene end by 6 bases; junction bases not matched to a gene: 6. The germline V gene has CDR1 ENHRY and CDR2 SYGVKD. CDR3 nucleotide sequence: TGTGCCATCAGGTCGGACAGGGGGCGAAATGGCTACACCTTC. It encodes CAIRSDRGRNGYTF.

In its sample, this clone was seen once. This chain links TRBV9 with TRBJ1-2; D call uncertain. This CDR3 spans 14 amino acids. From germline, CDR1 is SGDLS and CDR2 YYNGEE. The germline V and J ends were trimmed by 3 bases and 4 bases, with 13 bases remaining between them. The CDR3 here is CASSGKKHLYGYTF. The CDR3 DNA reads TGTGCCAGCAGCGGAAAAAAGCATCTCTATGGCTACACCTTC. The complete variable domain, with remaining parts taken from reference TRBV9 and TRBJ1-2, reads DSGVTQTPKHLITATGQRVTLRCSPRSGDLSVYWYQQSLDQGLQFLIQYYNGEERAKGNILERFSAQQFPDLHSELNLSSLELGDSALYFCASSGKKHLYGYTFGSGTRLTVV.

V usage is TRBV19 and J usage is TRBJ2-1; TRBD2 aligns across 12 bases. CDR1 is LNHDA, CDR2 SQIVND, per germline (reference sequence). Losses at the gene ends were 3 bases for V and 15 bases for J; bases not matched to a gene: 6. The CDR3 runs to 13 residues. Here the CDR3 reads CASSMLAGGFLFF. CDR3 DNA sequence: TGTGCCAGTAGTATGCTAGCGGGAGGGTTTCTGTTCTTC.

This clone showed up just a few times. The rearrangement links TRBV10-3 to TRBJ1-2, with 9 nucleotides matching TRBD1. This CDR3 comprises 14 residues. Per germline, CDR1 ENHRY and CDR2 SYGVKD. The ends lost 7 bases at V and 4 bases at J; junction bases unmatched: 7. CDR3 in DNA: TGTGCCATCAATACAGGGGGCCTAAGCTATGGCTACACCTTC. Residues: CAINTGGLSYGYTF.

The chain recombines TRBV5-1 with TRBJ2-1; 10 bases are a match to TRBD2. Germline V gene sequence: CDR1 SGHRS, CDR2 YFSETQ. V lost 4 bases, J lost 9 bases, and 7 bases stayed unmatched. The CDR3 has 14 amino acids. The CDR3 protein is CASSDQRGGVEQFF. DNA of the CDR3: TGCGCCAGCAGCGACCAGCGGGGGGGGGTTGAGCAGTTCTTC.

V usage is TRBV9 and J usage is TRBJ2-7; TRBD1 matches 8 bases. CDR3 length: 15 residues. Trimming removed 3 bases from V and 1 base from J; junction bases left unmatched: 6. CDR1 and CDR2 from the germline V gene are SGDLS and YYNGEE. In DNA form, the CDR3 reads TGTGCCAGCAGCGCGGGACAGGCCCCTTCCTACGAGCAGTACTTC. Translating gives CASSAGQAPSYEQYF.

J is TRBJ2-3 and V is TRBV19, with TRBD1 matching 9 bases. This CDR3 is 16 amino acids long. The ends lost 10 bases at V and 5 bases at J; junction bases unmatched: 16. Looked up from germline, CDR1 is LNHDA and CDR2 is SQIVND (reference sequence). The CDR3 DNA reads TGTGCCACCTACAGGCCCCGGGACAGGGTTGGAGATACGCAGTATTTT. Its protein is CATYRPRDRVGDTQYF.

This clone is a singleton in its sample. The chain joins TRBV6-1 to TRBJ1-2; TRBD1 aligns across 8 bases. CDR1 and CDR2 from the germline V gene are MNHNS and SASEGT. The length of the CDR3 is 16 residues. V shed 3 bases, J shed 3 bases, and the junction held 9 bases outside the gene matches. For the CDR3, the DNA is TGTGCCAGCAGTGACCACCAATGGACAGGGCACTATGGCTACACCTTC. Translation gives CASSDHQWTGHYGYTF.

CDR3 nucleotide sequence: TGTGCCAGTAGTATAGGGGACAGGGGCCTCGGCTACACCTTC. Amino acids: CASSIGDRGLGYTF. This sequence joins TRBV19 and TRBJ1-2; 10 bases are a match to TRBD1. This CDR3 contains 14 residues. The trim removed 1 base at V and 8 bases at J, leaving 4 bases unmatched. Per the germline V gene, CDR1 is LNHDA and CDR2 is SQIVND (reference sequence).

This chain uses TRBV28 with TRBJ1-1; 8 nucleotides match TRBD1. Germline V lookup: CDR1 MDHEN, CDR2 SYDVKM. The CDR3 has 16 residues. The ends lost 5 bases at V and 1 base at J; junction bases unmatched: 9. In nucleotides, the CDR3 is TGTGCCAGCAGTATCTGGACAGGGAGGGGGAACACTGAAGCTTTCTTT. Encoded protein: CASSIWTGRGNTEAFF.

This clone was picked up a small number of times. The rearrangement uses TRBV28 and TRBJ2-2; 11 bases fit TRBD2. This CDR3 region has 16 residues. Germline V gene lookup returns CDR1 MDHEN and CDR2 SYDVKM. Unmatched junction bases numbered 3, after V lost 5 bases and J lost 1 base. The CDR3 spells CASSLGLAGNTGELFF. The CDR3 nucleotides are TGTGCCAGCAGTCTAGGACTAGCGGGGAACACCGGGGAGCTGTTTTTT.

This clone was recorded at least ten times. The rearrangement links TRBV28 to TRBJ2-4; D might be TRBD1 (6 bases). V was shortened by 5 bases and J by 6 bases, with 20 bases between the two germline ends. CDR3 length: 16 amino acids. The germline CDR1 and CDR2 sequences are MDHEN and SYDVKM. The DNA of the CDR3 is TGTGCCAGCAGTCCCCCCACGGGGAGAGGGGGAAACATTCAGTACTTC. Its translation: CASSPPTGRGGNIQYF.

The chain couples TRBV6-6 to TRBJ1-4; the D gene is possibly TRBD1 (5 bases). V lost 0 bases, J lost 4 bases, and 9 bases lay in between. Germline CDR1 MNHNY, CDR2 SVGAGI (reference sequence). This CDR3 is 15 amino acids long. The CDR3 DNA is TGTGCCAGCAGTTACTCGGCGGGGGATAATGAAAAACTGTTTTTT. Translated, it gives CASSYSAGDNEKLFF.

The chain employs TRBV20-1 and TRBJ1-3; no clear D. The CDR3 has 13 residues. The V end was cut by 3 bases, the J end by 4 bases, with 10 bases between. From germline, CDR1 is DFQATT and CDR2 SNEGSKA (reference sequence). In DNA form, the CDR3 reads TGCAGTGCTAGTACGGGTCACGGAAACACCATATATTTT. This translates into CSASTGHGNTIYF.